These 7 T cell receptor beta chains were sequenced from one sample in a study of T cell responses to AZD1222 COVID-19 vaccine (dated by TCRdb to 2020 to 2022). The intended sense of this specimen's time point label: baseline before first vaccination. This sample's treatment or condition label indicates: meningococcal conjugate vaccine given as trial control. The library was obtained by the immunoSEQ multiplex PCR assay. TCRdb holds this immuneACCESS table with in-frame rearrangements only. Some clones are missing; in checked studies, unresolved V genes explain under half, and the rest has no known cause. This sample is represented by roughly 93,000 clones; under 90% of them were singletons. Approximately 2.8% of the sample comes from the top ten. Sequenced here: peripheral blood, sampled on day 0 of MenACWY control vaccination. These receptor sequences come from an adult in good health.

The chain joins TRBV19 to TRBJ1-4; tentatively, D is TRBD1 (5 bases). The germline V and J ends were trimmed by 8 bases and 3 bases, with 13 bases remaining between them. The germline V gene encodes CDR1 LNHDA and CDR2 SQIVND (reference sequence). The CDR3 is 14 amino acids. The CDR3 DNA sequence: TGTGCCAGTTGTCCGGGACCTTCTAATGAAAAACTGTTTTTT. This codes for CASCPGPSNEKLFF.

The V call is TRBV2, the J call TRBJ1-5; D remains ambiguous. The V gene lost 7 bases and the J gene lost 1 base, with 11 bases spanning the gap. Germline V gene sequence: CDR1 SNHLY, CDR2 FYNNEI. The CDR3 covers 14 residues. The CDR3 DNA is TGTGCCAGCATGGGCGAGTGGAGCAATCAGCCCCAGCATTTT. Translating gives CASMGEWSNQPQHF.

This clone appeared a few times. This rearrangement joins TRBV7-8 to TRBJ1-1; 10 nucleotides line up with TRBD1. The CDR3 has 16 amino acids. The ends lost 5 bases at V and 2 bases at J; junction bases unmatched: 8. Germline V gives CDR1 SGHVS, CDR2 FQNEAQ. CDR3 in amino acids: CASSAQTGGYNTEAFF. DNA for the CDR3: TGTGCCAGCAGCGCCCAGACAGGGGGCTATAACACTGAAGCTTTCTTT.

Written as DNA, the CDR3 is TGTGCCAGCAGCCCCGGGCTCATAAACTATGGCTACACCTTC. Translating it yields CASSPGLINYGYTF. The chain links TRBV7-8 to TRBJ1-2; D is unclear. Between the trimmed V and J ends, which lost 5 bases and 2 bases, there was a span of 12 bases. The CDR3 sequence is 14 residues long. Germline lookup yields CDR1 SGHVS and CDR2 FQNEAQ.

The rearrangement uses TRBV25-1 and TRBJ2-1; no firm D call. This CDR3 has 11 residues. Trimming shortened V by 4 bases and J by 6 bases, and 4 bases separated the two germline ends. CDR1 and CDR2 (germline): MGHDK, SYGVNS. Here the CDR3 DNA reads TGTGCCAGCAGTGTGACCAATGAGCAGTTCTTC. Translation: CASSVTNEQFF. Combining the CDR3 with reference TRBV25-1 and TRBJ2-1 gives the whole variable domain EADIYQTPRYLVIGTGKKITLECSQTMGHDKMYWYQQDPGMELHLIHYSYGVNSTEKGDLSSESTVSRIRTEHFPLTLESARPSHTSQYLCASSVTNEQFFGPGTRLTVL.

The genes are TRBV3-1 (or the pseudogene TRBV3-2) and TRBJ2-2; possible D gene TRBD2, 6 bases. Per the germline V gene, CDR1 is LGHDT and CDR2 is YNNKEL (reference sequence). Trimming left V 4 bases short and J 2 bases short, with 8 bases between. The CDR3 length is 14 residues. This CDR3 reads CASSPGTNTGELFF. The CDR3 bases are TGTGCCAGCAGCCCGGGGACTAACACCGGGGAGCTGTTTTTT.

The chain recombines TRBV7-2 with TRBJ2-1, with D possibly being TRBD1 (5 bases). The CDR3 is 16 amino acids. Germline CDR1 is SGHTA and CDR2 is FQGNSA. V lost 5 bases and J lost 0, with 14 bases in between. CDR3 in amino acids: CASSLGLGASYNEQFF. CDR3 nucleotide sequence: TGTGCCAGCAGCCTCGGGCTTGGGGCCTCCTACAATGAGCAGTTCTTC.